This passage covers 16 T cell receptor beta chains from one sample sequenced in a study of blood T cell repertoires in COVID-19. Profiling relied on immunoSEQ multiplex PCR, and the TCRdb table lists in-frame clones only, not all of them. The sample shows a few hundred thousand clones, 85% of them seen only once. The sample taken for sequencing was PBMCs or T cells enriched from blood (not recorded which). These receptors all come from a man aged 40-50 years who had recovered from COVID-19.

In its sample, this clone is medium-sized. This chain connects TRBV5-1 to TRBJ2-2, with TRBD1 as a possible D gene (6 bases). Germline values: CDR1 SGHRS, CDR2 YFSETQ. V was pared by 3 bases and J by 1 base, with 7 bases between. CDR3 length: 14 amino acids. The CDR3 region has the DNA TGCGCCAGCAGCTGGACAGTGAACACCGGGGAGCTGTTTTTT. Its protein product is CASSWTVNTGELFF. Combining the CDR3 with reference TRBV5-1 and TRBJ2-2 gives the whole variable domain KAGVTQTPRYLIKTRGQQVTLSCSPISGHRSVSWYQQTPGQGLQFLFEYFSETQRNKGNFPGRFSGRQFSNSRSEMNVSTLELGDSALYLCASSWTVNTGELFFGEGSRLTVL.

The chain joins TRBV3-1 (or the pseudogene TRBV3-2) to TRBJ1-4; D is unclear. V shed 0 bases and J shed 8 bases, with 22 bases lying between them. Germline assignment: CDR1 LGHDT and CDR2 YNNKEL (reference sequence). This CDR3 comprises 18 residues. The CDR3 DNA is TGTGCCAGCAGCCAAGATTTCTATGGGGAGGTTCAAGGCGAAAAACTGTTTTTT. As protein: CASSQDFYGEVQGEKLFF.

The V call is TRBV7-8, the J call TRBJ1-5; 9 bases map to TRBD1. The CDR3 runs 16 residues. Germline V gene data show CDR1 as SGHVS and CDR2 as FQNEAQ. The V and J ends lost 5 bases and 1 base, in that order; junction bases with no gene match: 6. This chain's CDR3 is CASSHLGQGSNQPQHF. The CDR3 nucleotides are TGTGCCAGCAGCCACCTAGGACAGGGGAGCAATCAGCCCCAGCATTTT.

This clone appeared a single time. The chain has TRBV7-9 and TRBJ2-1, with TRBD2 as a possible D gene (5 bases). The CDR3 sequence is 14 residues long. Germline CDR1 reads SEHNR; CDR2 reads FQNEAQ (reference sequence). V shed 1 base and J shed 5 bases, with 9 bases lying between them. CDR3: CASSLGTSNNEQFF. The CDR3 coding sequence is TGTGCCAGCAGCTTAGGGACTTCTAACAATGAGCAGTTCTTC.

The table lists this clone with a few counts. This chain links TRBV5-1 with TRBJ2-7; the D gene is possibly TRBD2 (6 bases). CDR1 SGHRS and CDR2 YFSETQ come from the germline V gene. This CDR3 contains 13 residues. V dropped 4 bases and J dropped 7 bases, with 15 bases sitting between them. This CDR3 reads CASSASGGWEQYF. The CDR3 bases are TGCGCCAGCAGCGCCTCCGGGGGTTGGGAGCAGTACTTC.

J is TRBJ2-1 and V is TRBV7-3; 9 bases are a match to TRBD2. The germline CDR1 and CDR2 sequences are SGHTA and FQGTGA. The CDR3 loop spans 16 amino acids. Unmatched junction bases numbered 9, after V lost 1 base and J lost 8 bases. CDR3 residues: CASSLISGGRADEQFF. In DNA form, the CDR3 reads TGTGCCAGCAGCTTAATTTCTGGCGGGAGGGCCGATGAGCAGTTCTTC.

The chain couples TRBV6-5 to TRBJ2-2, with D possibly TRBD2 on 5 matching bases. The V gene lost 10 bases and the J gene lost 3 bases, with 9 bases spanning the gap. The CDR3 loop spans 12 amino acids. Germline CDR1 and CDR2: MNHEY and SVGAGI. CDR3 loop: CAIILDTGELFF. The CDR3 nucleotides read TGTGCCATAATACTAGACACCGGGGAGCTGTTTTTT.

This sequence joins TRBV24-1 and TRBJ2-1; TRBD2 agrees at 7 bases. V shed 0 bases and J 0 bases; nucleotides not matched to a gene: 10. CDR1 is KGHDR and CDR2 is SFDVKD in the germline V gene. This CDR3 has 19 amino acids. CDR3 DNA sequence: TGTGCCACCAGTGATTTGCGATCCAACGGGAGGAGCTCCTACAATGAGCAGTTCTTC. This translates into CATSDLRSNGRSSYNEQFF.

The chain links TRBV9 to TRBJ1-1; D gene ambiguous. Trimming took 3 bases from V and 4 from J, leaving 10 bases between them. The CDR3 runs 13 residues. Germline-derived CDR1 and CDR2 are SGDLS and YYNGEE. CDR3: CASSDPPSTEAFF. CDR3 nucleotide sequence: TGTGCCAGCAGCGACCCCCCGAGCACTGAAGCTTTCTTT.

J is TRBJ2-3 and V is TRBV4-1, with 8 nucleotides matching TRBD2. The V gene's germline CDR1 is MGHRA and CDR2 YSYEKL. V was clipped by 2 bases and J by 10 bases; unmatched bases: 5. This CDR3 has 13 residues. For the CDR3, the DNA is TGCGCCAGCAGCCAACATACGCGGGAGGCGCAGTATTTT. This translates into CASSQHTREAQYF.

Only one count was recorded for this clone. This rearrangement joins TRBV29-1 to TRBJ2-3; TRBD2 matches at 8 bases. CDR1 and CDR2 from the germline V gene are SQVTM and ANQGSEA. With 8 bases clipped from V and 3 bases from J, the junction kept 16 bases outside the gene matches. The CDR3 sequence is 16 residues long. CDR3 amino acids: CSFRGGLHHETDTQYF. The DNA for the CDR3 is TGCAGCTTTCGGGGGGGACTCCACCACGAAACAGATACGCAGTATTTT.

The chain couples TRBV18 to TRBJ2-7, with D tentatively TRBD2 (6 bases). Germline V gene data show CDR1 as KGHSH and CDR2 as LQKENI. Trimming removed 5 bases at V and 0 bases at J, with 11 bases between. The length of the CDR3 is 14 residues. The CDR3: CASSTGTHSYEQYF. As DNA, the CDR3 is TGTGCCAGCTCAACCGGGACTCACTCCTACGAGCAGTACTTC.

This clone was observed once. The chain couples TRBV5-1 to TRBJ2-7; the match to TRBD1 covers 9 bases. From germline, CDR1 is SGHRS and CDR2 YFSETQ. Germline trimming cut 6 bases from V and 1 base from J; bases unmatched to any gene: 5. The CDR3 is 14 residues long. The CDR3 loop reads CASTDGTGSYEQYF. For the CDR3, the DNA is TGCGCCAGCACCGACGGGACAGGGTCCTACGAGCAGTACTTC.

This clone was recorded a few times. V usage is TRBV6-5 and J usage is TRBJ2-7; TRBD1 matches at 9 bases. The CDR3 spans 14 residues. CDR1 and CDR2 from the germline V gene are MNHEY and SVGAGI. The V and J ends lost 5 bases and 4 bases, in that order; junction bases with no gene match: 6. The CDR3 region has the DNA TGTGCCAGCAGTCCCGGGACAGGGAAATACGAGCAGTACTTC. Translation gives CASSPGTGKYEQYF.

V gene TRBV30 combines with J gene TRBJ1-3; D not certain. The CDR3 is 14 residues long. Germline loops: CDR1 GTSNPN, CDR2 SVGIG (reference sequence). Trimming stripped 2 bases from V and 2 bases from J, with 10 bases between. The CDR3 nucleotides are TGTGCCTGGAGTCGAGCCGTCACTGGAAACACCATATATTTT. This encodes CAWSRAVTGNTIYF.

This clone showed up just a few times. The chain joins TRBV6-4 to TRBJ1-5; maybe TRBD1 (6 bases). The V gene lost 6 bases and the J gene lost 2 bases, with 17 bases spanning the gap. The V gene's germline CDR1 is MRHNA and CDR2 SNTAGT. This CDR3 comprises 16 residues. CDR3 sequence (DNA): TGTGCCAGCAGAAGGGGACACGGCTATGGCAATCAGCCCCAGCATTTT. Amino acids: CASRRGHGYGNQPQHF.